This entry describes one T cell receptor (beta chain). Its antigen is unidentified. V lost 7 bases to trimming and J lost 7 bases, with 13 bases between them. This CDR3 is built from 12 residues. Germline CDR1 and CDR2: MNHNS and SASEGT. The sample originates from a study of cytomegalovirus exposure and HLA in healthy donors. Regarding the study as a whole: Most TCRs appeared rarely, but some public TCRs recurred in many donors.

TCRdb's table, derived via immunoSEQ multiplex PCR, lists solely in-frame clones and lacks some. The sample lists more than 95,000 clones, 80% to 90% seen once, with about 1.1% in the top ten. Material for sequencing was PBMCs. The receptor's source is a woman in her late teens or twenties in good health and CMV-seronegative. This rearrangement joins TRBV6-1 to TRBJ1-2; no clear D gene. The CDR3 here is CASTPAAVGYTF. The CDR3 region has the DNA TGTGCCAGCACCCCGGCGGCTGTTGGCTACACCTTC.